The 16 T cell receptor beta chains below come from one sample, sequenced in a study of blood T cells in healthy people across ages. Using a J-beta primer mix together with a sample-barcoded 5' primer, a second PCR was run for roughly 6 to 11 cycles. MiXCR, applied by TCRdb to the 5' RACE reads, yields one record per CDR3 protein. The data show about 640,000 distinct CDR3 sequences, around 43% seen once. The sequenced material came from blood. The receptors originated from an older man in good health.

A remark on this clonotype: A junction end diverges from the germline sequence, so it may reflect a read error. V is TRBV4-2 and J is TRBJ2-2; D perhaps matches TRBD1 (6 bases). Germline values: CDR1 LGHNA, CDR2 YNFKEQ. CDR3 length: 14 residues. For the CDR3, the DNA is TGTGTCAGCAGCCAAGATAGGGGGTTGGGGGAGCTGTTTTTT. Its translation is CVSSQDRGLGELFF.

The chain links TRBV13 to TRBJ2-1; 9 positions agree with TRBD1. The CDR3 contains 15 residues. Germline trimming cut 2 bases from V and 6 bases from J; bases unmatched to any gene: 5. CDR1 and CDR2 (germline): PRHDT, FYEKMQ (reference sequence). The CDR3 loop reads CASSLKGQGPNEQFF. DNA of the CDR3: TGTGCCAGCAGCTTAAAGGGACAGGGACCCAATGAGCAGTTCTTC.

In this sample, this clonotype turned up many times. The genes are TRBV20-1 and TRBJ1-2; the D is unclear. Germline V gene sequence: CDR1 DFQATT, CDR2 SNEGSKA (reference sequence). With 6 bases removed from V and 0 bases from J, the gap between germline ends came to 8 bases. The CDR3 length is 12 residues. CDR3 sequence reads: CSASDTNYGYTF. The CDR3 nucleotides read TGCAGTGCATCCGACACTAACTATGGCTACACCTTC.

J is TRBJ2-5 and V is TRBV7-2, with a possible D match to TRBD1 (6 bases). V was shortened by 1 base and J by 11 bases, with 17 bases between the two germline ends. Per the germline V gene, CDR1 is SGHTA and CDR2 is FQGNSA. The CDR3 is 14 amino acids. The CDR3: CASSLGGLNNEQYF. The CDR3 bases are TGTGCCAGCAGCTTAGGGGGGCTTAACAATGAGCAGTACTTC.

The rearrangement uses TRBV28 and TRBJ1-2; D remains unclear. Trimming removed 7 bases from V and 2 bases from J, with 11 bases in between. Germline CDR1 and CDR2: MDHEN and SYDVKM. This CDR3 region has 13 residues. The CDR3 bases are TGTGCCAGCACCATTGGGCGAAACTATGGCTACACCTTC. As protein: CASTIGRNYGYTF.

The chain employs TRBV7-9 and TRBJ2-1; D is possibly TRBD2 (7 bases). Germline V gene lookup returns CDR1 SEHNR and CDR2 FQNEAQ (reference sequence). Trimming stripped 1 base from V and 9 bases from J, with 22 bases between. This CDR3 spans 17 amino acids. CDR3 bases: TGTGCCAGCAGCTTAGGATCTGGGGCTAGCGGAGGGGGTGAGCAGTTCTTC. Protein sequence: CASSLGSGASGGGEQFF.

This clonotype was observed a few times. DNA for the CDR3: TGCGCCAGCGGACTAGCGGGATTGGGATACAATGAGCAGTTCTTC. It is translated as CASGLAGLGYNEQFF. The rearrangement joins TRBV5-1 to TRBJ2-1, with 12 bases aligning to TRBD2. This CDR3 is 15 amino acids long. Germline-derived CDR1 and CDR2 are SGHRS and YFSETQ. The V gene end was trimmed by 7 bases and the J gene end by 4 bases; junction bases not matched to a gene: 6.

This clonotype was counted ten times or more. The V gene is TRBV4-2, the J gene TRBJ2-3; D is perhaps TRBD1 (7 bases). The CDR3 spans 15 residues. Germline V gene data show CDR1 as LGHNA and CDR2 as YNFKEQ. Trimming pared 6 bases from V and 5 bases from J, leaving 18 bases between. The CDR3 is CASSPGGLARDTQYF. CDR3 nucleotides: TGTGCCAGCAGTCCAGGGGGGCTAGCGAGAGATACGCAGTATTTT.

This clonotype was detected a few times. The gene calls are TRBV6-2 or TRBV6-3 and TRBJ2-5; either TRBD1 or TRBD2 may supply D (6 bases each). Trimming removed 4 bases from V and 2 bases from J, with 17 bases in between. CDR3 size: 16 residues. The germline V gene has CDR1 MNHEY and CDR2 SVGEGT. The CDR3, as DNA: TGTGCCAGCAGTTCCCCCCGGGGGCGAGTTCAAGAGACCCAGTACTTC. Translated: CASSSPRGRVQETQYF.

As regards this clonotype: Possible read error: a much larger clone is one base away. The chain uses TRBV6-2 or TRBV6-3 and TRBJ2-1, with TRBD1 as a possible D gene (6 bases). The germline CDR1 and CDR2 sequences are MNHEY and SVGEGT. Trimming stripped 6 bases from V and 10 bases from J, with 19 bases between. The CDR3 has 14 residues. The CDR3 spells CASRGAGASYEQFF. CDR3 nucleotides: TGTGCCAGCAGAGGGGCAGGGGCCTCCTACGAGCAGTTCTTC.

The chain is built from TRBV5-1 and TRBJ2-5; 8 nucleotides match TRBD1. Germline trimming cut 4 bases from V and 5 bases from J; bases unmatched to any gene: 4. The CDR3 totals 13 residues. Germline loops: CDR1 SGHRS, CDR2 YFSETQ. This CDR3 is CASSPGGWETQYF. The CDR3 DNA reads TGCGCCAGCAGCCCAGGGGGCTGGGAGACCCAGTACTTC.

The chain employs TRBV11-2 and TRBJ1-2; 8 bases agree with TRBD1. Germline assignment: CDR1 SGHAT and CDR2 FQNNGV. The CDR3 length is 15 residues. Trimming cost V 1 base and J 4 bases; bases outside gene matches: 5. In nucleotides, the CDR3 is TGTGCCAGCAGCTTAGGACAGGGGAGGCTCTATGGCTACACCTTC. Protein product: CASSLGQGRLYGYTF.

Points on this clonotype: A much larger clone differs from this one at a single base, so this may be a read error. The V call is TRBV6-2 or TRBV6-3, the J call TRBJ2-7; 11 bases line up with TRBD2. This CDR3 has 15 residues. The trim removed 3 bases at V and 7 bases at J, leaving 8 bases unmatched. Germline lookup yields CDR1 MNHEY and CDR2 SVGEGT. The CDR3 here is CASSYTSGSYNEQYF. In DNA, the CDR3 is TGTGCCAGCAGTTATACTAGCGGGAGTTACAATGAGCAGTACTTC.

The V call is TRBV29-1, the J call TRBJ2-7; TRBD2 matches 8 bases. The V and J ends lost 5 bases and 6 bases, in that order; junction bases with no gene match: 9. Germline loops: CDR1 SQVTM, CDR2 ANQGSEA. The length of the CDR3 is 13 residues. This CDR3 reads CSVSNGGAGEQYF. As DNA, the CDR3 is TGCAGCGTTAGCAACGGGGGGGCCGGCGAGCAGTACTTC.

This clonotype was observed a single time. The chain recombines TRBV6-2 or TRBV6-3 with TRBJ2-1; D may be TRBD1 (5 bases). V was pared by 7 bases and J by 10 bases, with 17 bases between. The germline V gene encodes CDR1 MNHEY and CDR2 SVGEGT. There are 13 residues in the CDR3. In DNA, the CDR3 is TGTGCCAGCAAGACAACCAGGTCAGGGGAGCAGTTCTTC. This gives the protein CASKTTRSGEQFF.

In its sample, this clonotype was seen a few times. J is TRBJ1-2 and V is TRBV29-1, with a possible D match to TRBD1 (6 bases). The CDR3 loop spans 13 amino acids. Trimming took off 7 bases at V and 5 bases at J, with 17 bases between the two ends. Germline V gene lookup returns CDR1 SQVTM and CDR2 ANQGSEA. The CDR3 protein is CSAGDKREYGYTF. CDR3 DNA: TGCAGCGCAGGGGACAAAAGGGAGTATGGCTACACCTTC.